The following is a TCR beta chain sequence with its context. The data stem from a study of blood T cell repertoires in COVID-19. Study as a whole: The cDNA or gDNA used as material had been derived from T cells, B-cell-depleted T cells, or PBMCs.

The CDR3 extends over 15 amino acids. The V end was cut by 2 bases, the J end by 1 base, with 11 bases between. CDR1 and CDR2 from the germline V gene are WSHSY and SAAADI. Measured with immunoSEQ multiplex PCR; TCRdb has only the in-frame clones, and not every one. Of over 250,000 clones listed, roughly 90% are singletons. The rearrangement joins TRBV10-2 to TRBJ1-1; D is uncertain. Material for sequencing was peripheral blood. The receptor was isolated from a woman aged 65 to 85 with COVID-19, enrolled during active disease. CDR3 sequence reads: CASSEGKAGNTEAFF. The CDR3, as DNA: TGCGCCAGCAGTGAGGGGAAGGCGGGGAACACTGAAGCTTTCTTT.